The T cell receptor (beta chain) described here comes from a study of cytomegalovirus exposure and HLA in healthy donors (dated by TCRdb to about 2017). About the investigation overall: An earlier analysis of roughly 570 of the donors reported approximately 280 Gb of sequence data and 117 million unique TCR beta sequences obtained from about 180 million T cells. An early release that covered fewer than 800 HLA-typed donors contained about 300 gigabases of sequencing data and about 93 million unique TCR sequences. Of the 398 genotyped donors, approximately 83% fell in the genetic ancestry cluster associated with self-reported Caucasian donors. The study aimed to test whether cataloging public T cell receptors could reveal signatures of past pathogen exposure. Using immunosequencing, the study profiled T cell repertoires from about 650 subjects and related those repertoires to cytomegalovirus serostatus. Besides the first cohort of hundreds of subjects, a separate validation cohort made up of roughly 120 different subjects was used. High-throughput TCR immunosequencing, statistical association of individual TCRs with disease status, and machine learning were combined to predict cytomegalovirus infection status. In a later analysis, previously published TCR beta repertoires from roughly 710 donors were re-analyzed and high-resolution HLA genotyping was added so that TCR occurrence patterns could be studied. Rather than drawing on any new phenotypic data, the later analysis identified candidate immune exposures from TCR beta sequences and the way those sequences occurred across donors. To decide whether each TCR beta V gene segment behaved as functional or pseudogenic, an earlier analysis of several hundred of the donors relied on high-throughput TCR beta sequencing. Donor age, sex, ethnicity and CMV serostatus were compiled alongside the repertoire data. Genome-wide SNP genotypes for about 60% of the roughly 670 donors were used in a later genetic analysis, which treated that subset as a discovery cohort. All discovery cohort repertoires had been generated on a single sequencing platform. HLA typing included class I and class II loci at four-digit resolution. The number of donors typed differed by locus, with about 629-630 for A, B, C, DRB1 and DQB1, 522 for DQA1, nearly 610 for DPA1, and around 450 for DPB1. Four to six DR-DQ haplotypes were handled as single units for association and clustering, since linkage in the cohort was strong. Across under 500 genotyped donors of the cohort, an average of about 240,000 unique TCR beta nucleotide sequences per donor were sequenced, and 15% to 20% of those sequences were non-productive. Overall study results and their limits: Because counts were too low, about 18 rarely observed V segments, including chromosome 9 orphons, were left out of the earlier analysis of about 620 of the donors. A later genetic analysis associated a missense DCLRE1C variant with V-gene and J-gene trimming of TCR beta chains, and an independent cohort replicated the association. Broadly in line with IMGT annotations, most TCR beta V segments showed up in productive rearrangements about 87% or about 30% of the time in an earlier analysis of under 700 of the donors. Only TCR beta chains were sequenced in this cohort, and the absence of alpha or paired-chain data limited detectable features. Linkage disequilibrium might explain the correlated functional status among segregating V segments, but an unknown experimental factor could not be excluded. Most TCR sequences were observed very rarely across donors, whereas some public TCRs were present in many individuals. The classifier was reported to diagnose cytomegalovirus status with high specificity and sensitivity in both the original cohort and the validation cohort. Most CMV-associated TCR beta chains appeared to be HLA-restricted in a later analysis, and the HLA associations seemed to be driven largely by CMV exposure. When HLA alleles, especially DR and DQ, strongly co-occurred, TCR associations were difficult to assign to individual alleles. The only immune exposure information available for the cohort was CMV serostatus. In vitro tests confirmed that a few of the cytomegalovirus-associated TCR beta chains recognize cytomegalovirus antigens. Compared with equally common non-associated chains, HLA-associated TCR beta chains in a later analysis were more clonally expanded and had lower generation probabilities. According to a later analysis, TCR association rates differed among HLA loci, with DRB1 alleles showing the most associated TCRs and HLA-C alleles showing the fewest. A later analysis associated about 16,000 TCR beta sequences with specific HLA alleles at a false discovery rate of 0.05. In the study, 150 to 200 TCR beta chains were listed as associated with cytomegalovirus. Because HLA typing was unavailable for some donors at each locus, only the typed subset was used in association tests. In a later genetic analysis, fewer N-insertions in productive TCRs were reported among donors in an Asian-associated ancestry cluster than the approximately 710-donor mean. It was suggested by the authors that the approach could potentially be generalized to other disease states and immunological phenotypes. A further reported finding was that TCR beta sequences accurately predicted the HLA-A and HLA-B alleles for most subjects in the first cohort. The 87-base-pair reads could not distinguish some IMGT-functional V segments, including TRBV6-2 and TRBV6-3, so those segments were excluded. In a later analysis, several top co-occurrence clusters were reported to appear linked to parvovirus B19, influenza, CMV and Epstein-Barr virus. Presence/absence analyses assumed roughly uniform sequencing depth across donors, an assumption that may not hold. A cluster of highly shared sequence variants was judged likely to represent a technical artifact of the sequencing pipeline.

The cohort was made up of 666 healthy bone marrow donors. At the time of sampling, all cohort members were nominally healthy, though unrecorded immune exposures were likely present. The donor was CMV seropositive and was included in the group of 270 or so seropositive cohort members. Each donor provided a peripheral blood sample, and peripheral blood mononuclear cells were used for TCR beta sequencing. The Qiagen DNeasy Blood Extraction Kit was used to extract genomic DNA from the blood cell samples. Concerning this clone itself: The clone's antigen remains unknown. It has no much larger one-base neighbor in the sample; base qualities were not kept.

The CDR3 numbers 13 residues from cysteine through phenylalanine. The kept DNA is CDR3 alone, 39 bases in frame from the first base. The germline V gene encodes CDR1 MNHEY and CDR2 SMNVEV (reference sequence). V and J lose 3 bases and 1 base, and a span of 7 bases separates them. Preparation of the library involved the immunoSEQ multiplex PCR assay. For the multiplex PCR, a mixture combining 60 forward primers for TCR Vbeta segments and 13 reverse primers for TCR Jbeta segments was used. A multiplex PCR assay on genomic DNA amplified the CDR3 region of rearranged TCR beta genes. The amplified TCR beta libraries were sequenced on the Illumina HiSeq System as 87-base-pair reads. Regarding the original processing steps: In a later analysis, tens of millions of unique TCR beta chains were counted across the approximately 620 repertoires, and roughly 11 million of these chains were shared by at least two donors. Raw reads were error-corrected and collapsed into unique sequences by a nearest-neighbor algorithm in which closely related sequences were merged to remove PCR and sequencing errors. Alignment of CDR3 sequences to IMGT reference sequences was used to assign V, D and J gene segments. For a sequence to be retained, a match of at least six nucleotides was required to both a V gene segment and a J gene segment. A rearrangement counted as productive if the CDR3 had no stop codons and remained in frame with V and J, and every other rearrangement counted as non-productive. Following IMGT convention, CDR3 was defined as the stretch from the second conserved V-encoded cysteine up to the conserved J-encoded phenylalanine. In an earlier analysis of 500 to 650 of the donors, sequences lacking an unambiguous match to a single V gene segment were excluded. In an earlier analysis of approximately 590 of the donors, V segments were called functional above 56.7% productive rearrangements and were called segregating when the between-donor standard deviation exceeded 5%. A statistical classification framework was built to diagnose cytomegalovirus status from the catalog of TCR beta chain sequences. In a later analysis, TCR nucleotide sequences were compared against IMGT/GENE-DB human TR gene sequences so that V and J genes could be assigned. In a later analysis, CDR3 sequences and most-parsimonious VDJ recombination scenarios were assigned using the TCRdist pipeline. A later analysis defined each TCR beta chain by its CDR3 amino acid sequence plus V-gene family, and excluded reads lacking a unique V-gene family. To address suspected cross-contamination and a sequencing artifact, a later analysis removed 592 highly shared, low-generation-probability nucleotide sequences. In a later analysis, a clonal expansion index for each public chain was calculated from normalized within-repertoire ranks of inferred template counts. In a later analysis, generation probabilities were computed with a VDJ recombination model fitted to out-of-frame rearrangements, and the resulting probabilities were checked against IGoR. In a later analysis, hypergeometric tests were used to score TCR-TCR, TCR-HLA and TCR-CMV co-occurrence, with a repertoire-size bias correction applied to TCR pairs. In a later analysis, false discovery rates were estimated by permuting HLA or CMV assignments 20 times. In a later analysis, co-occurring TCRs were grouped using DBSCAN, and TCRdist sequence similarity was added for clustering within HLA-allele-positive subsets. Co-occurrence clustering excluded repertoires with fewer than 30,000 or more than 120,000 public chains, plus five with anomalous nucleotide sharing. TCRdb re-hosts the immuneACCESS table, in-frame sequences only. Its copies lack some clones; in the studies checked, an unresolved V gene accounts for under half of them, and the cause for the rest is not known. For V, J and clone size, that table is used; D and trimming come from the DNA. The sample has more than 95,000 clones on record, just under 75% of them singletons. The top ten hold approximately 4.3% of the sample.

Sequencing was done on a sample of PBMCs. This receptor was identified in a man in his sixties in good health and CMV-seropositive. The chain links TRBV27 with TRBJ2-7, with the identity of the D gene unclear. Here is the DNA: TGTGCCAGCAGTTTCGGCAGGTCCTACGAGCAGTACTTC. Its protein is CASSFGRSYEQYF.